Listed below are T cell receptor beta chains from one sample, sequenced in a study of shared clonotypes between healthy human individuals. Libraries were prepared by immunoSEQ multiplex PCR; TCRdb keeps only in-frame clonotypes and omits some of them. Altogether about 1 million clones are present, approximately 72% being singletons, with the ten largest covering about 1.4%. Sequencing was done on a sample of memory CD4+ T cells sorted from blood. These receptor sequences come from a man younger than 35 in good health. The CDR3 runs from the conserved cysteine through the conserved F or W. D genes are given only for firm matches. Not all rows give a size; the values are once, few, many and, for expanded clones, a class.

D	size	J	V	DNA	CDR3
NA	NA	TRBJ1-6	TRBV6-1	TGTGCCAGCAGTGAAGCGCTCAGGGTCTCACCCCTCCACTTT	CASSEALRVSPLHF
NA	NA	TRBJ2-5	TRBV18	TGTGCCAGCTCCAACCAAGAGACCCAGTACTTC	CASSNQETQYF
NA	NA	TRBJ1-1	TRBV6-5	TGTGCCAGCAGTTATCTGGGCCAAGCTTTCTTT	CASSYLGQAFF
TRBD2	NA	TRBJ2-3	TRBV5-1	TGCGCCAGCAGCCCACTAGCGGGGGGGATCACAGATACGCAGTATTTT	CASSPLAGGITDTQYF
NA	NA	TRBJ1-3	TRBV4-1	TGCGCCAGCAGCCAAGACGGGGGGACGCCAGAATATTTT	CASSQDGGTPEYF
TRBD2	NA	TRBJ2-3	TRBV28	TGTGCCAGCAGTTCCCCGGCTAGCGGGGACACAGATACGCAGTATTTT	CASSSPASGDTDTQYF
NA	NA	TRBJ1-2	TRBV6-1	TGTGCCAGCAGCCCCTTTCGGTATGGCTACACCTTC	CASSPFRYGYTF
NA	once	TRBJ1-1	TRBV18	TGTGCCAGCTCAGCGCTCACAGTCGGGTTGAACACTGAAGCTTTCTTT	CASSALTVGLNTEAFF
NA	once	TRBJ2-1	TRBV30	TGTGCCTGGAGTACGGGCCAGCCCTACAATGAGCAGTTCTTC	CAWSTGQPYNEQFF
TRBD2	NA	TRBJ2-7	TRBV10-1	TGCGCCAGCAGTGAGGCTAGCGGGCCCACCTACGAGCAGTACTTC	CASSEASGPTYEQYF
NA	NA	TRBJ1-1	TRBV11-2	TGTGCCAGCAGCTTACGTATGGGCGGGGAGATAATGAACACTGAAGCTTTCTTT	CASSLRMGGEIMNTEAFF
NA	NA	TRBJ1-2	TRBV30	TGTGCCTGGAGTGTAGGGGGGGACTATGGCTACACCTTC	CAWSVGGDYGYTF
NA	NA	TRBJ2-4	TRBV5-1	TGCGCCAGCAGCTTTTCGGGTGAACTAGCCAAAAACATTCAGTACTTC	CASSFSGELAKNIQYF
TRBD1	NA	TRBJ1-3	TRBV28	TGTGCCAGCACCCCCGGGACAGCCCTCTCTGGAAACACCATATATTTT	CASTPGTALSGNTIYF
NA	NA	TRBJ2-2	TRBV7-2	TGTGCCAGCAGCTTGGACGGAAACACCGGGGAGCTGTTTTTT	CASSLDGNTGELFF
NA	NA	TRBJ1-2	TRBV4-1	TGCGCCAGCAGCCAAGGGGCAGGGAACCTAGCTAACTATGGCTACACCTTC	CASSQGAGNLANYGYTF
TRBD1	few	TRBJ2-7	TRBV11-2	TGTGCCAGCAGCTTAGACAGGGGGCAAGGAGAGCAGTACTTC	CASSLDRGQGEQYF
NA	NA	TRBJ1-1	TRBV6-1	TGTGCCAGCAGGGTAGGAGGACAGACCACTGAAGCTTTCTTT	CASRVGGQTTEAFF
NA	NA	TRBJ2-3	TRBV5-1	TGCGCCAGCAGCTTGTCGCGGGTAGATACGCAGTATTTT	CASSLSRVDTQYF
TRBD1	few	TRBJ1-4	TRBV7-8	TGTGCCAGCAGCCCAACCAACAGGGGTAATGAAAAACTGTTTTTT	CASSPTNRGNEKLFF
NA	NA	TRBJ1-4	TRBV11-2	TGTGCCAGCAGCTTAGATGGGTTTAATGAAAAACTGTTTTTT	CASSLDGFNEKLFF
NA	once	TRBJ2-1	TRBV5-4	TGTGCCAGCAGCCTTACAGCGAGCTACAATGAGCAGTTCTTC	CASSLTASYNEQFF
NA	NA	TRBJ2-1	TRBV7-2	TGTGCCAGCAGCAGCTTAGGAAGGAATGAGCAGTTCTTC	CASSSLGRNEQFF
NA	NA	TRBJ2-1	TRBV7-2	TGTGCCAGCAGCTTATTGAAGGGGTTCTACAATGAGCAGTTCTTC	CASSLLKGFYNEQFF
TRBD1	NA	TRBJ1-1	TRBV5-4	TGTGCCAGCAGCCGACTTGGACAGGGAGTGGGCACTGAAGCTTTCTTT	CASSRLGQGVGTEAFF
TRBD1	few	TRBJ1-5	TRBV7-2	TGTGCCAGCAGCTTGGGACCGGGACAGGGAGGACAGCCCCAGCATTTT	CASSLGPGQGGQPQHF
TRBD2	once	TRBJ2-5	TRBV10-3	TGTGCCATCTCAGCGGGGAATTATCAAGAGACCCAGTACTTC	CAISAGNYQETQYF
NA	few	TRBJ2-1	TRBV4-1	TGCGCCAGCAGCCAGGGAGAGAAGCTGACGAGCTCCTACAATGAGCAGTTCTTC	CASSQGEKLTSSYNEQFF